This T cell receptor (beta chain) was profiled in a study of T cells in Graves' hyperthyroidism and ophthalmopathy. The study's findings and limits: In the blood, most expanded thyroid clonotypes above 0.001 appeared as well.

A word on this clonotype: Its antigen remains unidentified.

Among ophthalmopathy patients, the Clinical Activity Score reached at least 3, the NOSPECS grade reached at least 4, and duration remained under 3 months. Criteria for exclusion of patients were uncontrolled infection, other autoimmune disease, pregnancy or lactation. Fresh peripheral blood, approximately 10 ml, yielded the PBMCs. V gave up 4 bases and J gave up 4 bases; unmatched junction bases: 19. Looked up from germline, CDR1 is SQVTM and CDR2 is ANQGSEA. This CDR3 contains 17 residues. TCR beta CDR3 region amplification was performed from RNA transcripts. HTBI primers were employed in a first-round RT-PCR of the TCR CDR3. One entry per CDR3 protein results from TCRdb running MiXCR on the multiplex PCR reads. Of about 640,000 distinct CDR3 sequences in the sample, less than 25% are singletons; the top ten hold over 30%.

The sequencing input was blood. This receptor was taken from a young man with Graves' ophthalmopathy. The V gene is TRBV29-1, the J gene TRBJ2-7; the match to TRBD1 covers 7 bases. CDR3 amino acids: CSVGVRGRAGVPYEQYF. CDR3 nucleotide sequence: TGCAGCGTTGGAGTTAGGGGGCGTGCGGGCGTCCCTTACGAGCAGTACTTC.